Only a few counts were recorded for the clone carrying this TCR beta chain. The antigen is undetermined. CDR1 KGHSH and CDR2 LQKENI come from the germline V gene. This CDR3 comprises 13 residues. The ends were cut back, 4 bases at V and 2 bases at J, with 6 bases in the middle. The entry originates in a study of cytomegalovirus exposure and HLA in healthy donors. Whole-study results and caveats: The majority of TCR sequences were rare, yet some public TCRs appeared in many donors. Across HLA loci, a later analysis found differing TCR association rates, with DRB1 most and HLA-C fewest. Per a prior analysis, the majority of TCR beta V segments were productive roughly 90% or roughly 30% of the time.

Researchers ran the PCR with 60 Vbeta and 13 Jbeta primers. The repertoire was sequenced with immunoSEQ multiplex PCR; TCRdb's copy has only in-frame clones and lacks some. The sample comprises approximately 160,000 clones, around 68% of which are singletons, and less than 3% rests with the top ten. The V call is TRBV18, the J call TRBJ1-3; D might be TRBD1 (5 bases). The clonotype comes from a woman in her 40s in good health and CMV-seropositive. Sequencing was done on a sample of PBMCs. DNA of the CDR3: TGTGCCAGCTCACAGGGGACTGGAAACACCATATATTTT. Amino acids: CASSQGTGNTIYF.